This paragraph covers one T cell receptor (beta chain) sequence. The antigen is undetermined. The CDR3 has 13 amino acids. From germline, CDR1 is KGHDR and CDR2 SFDVKD. Trimming removed 4 bases from V and 2 bases from J, with 7 bases in between. RNA transcripts served as the template for amplifying TCR beta CDR3 regions. First-round RT-PCR of the TCR CDR3 relied on the HTBI primer set. TCRdb passed the multiplex PCR reads through MiXCR, listing each CDR3 protein once. Of roughly 710,000 distinct CDR3 sequences in the sample, roughly 32% were seen once. This sample is drawn from a study of T cells in Graves' hyperthyroidism and ophthalmopathy. Study-level points and caveats: Within blood appeared most thyroid clonotypes that had expanded above 0.001.

The chain is built from TRBV24-1 and TRBJ1-1; D remains ambiguous. The sequencing sample was made of blood. The clonotype was recovered from a woman between 40 and 50 years old with Graves' hyperthyroidism. The CDR3 region has the DNA TGTGCCACCAGTGACGCGTTCAACACTGAAGCTTTCTTT. This codes for CATSDAFNTEAFF.